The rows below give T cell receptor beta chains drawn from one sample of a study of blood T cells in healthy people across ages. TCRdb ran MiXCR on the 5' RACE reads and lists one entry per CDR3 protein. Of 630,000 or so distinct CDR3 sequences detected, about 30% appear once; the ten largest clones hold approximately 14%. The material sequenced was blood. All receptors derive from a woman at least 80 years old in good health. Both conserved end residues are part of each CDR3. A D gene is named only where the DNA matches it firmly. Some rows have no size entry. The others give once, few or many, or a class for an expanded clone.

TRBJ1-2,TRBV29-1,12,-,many,CSVEEQDYGYTF,TGCAGCGTTGAAGAACAGGACTATGGCTACACCTTC
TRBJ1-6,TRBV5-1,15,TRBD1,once,CASSMWDRDNSPLHF,TGCGCCAGCAGCATGTGGGACAGGGATAATTCACCCCTCCACTTT
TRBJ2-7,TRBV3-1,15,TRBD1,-,CASSQAGTGGFEQYF,TGTGCCAGCAGCCAAGCCGGGACAGGGGGGTTCGAGCAGTACTTC
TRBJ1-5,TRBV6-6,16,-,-,CASSSLVGQSNQPQHF,TGTGCCAGCAGCTCACTGGTGGGGCAGAGCAATCAGCCCCAGCATTTT
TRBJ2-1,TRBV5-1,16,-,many,CASSPSSSTFYNEQFF,TGCGCCAGCAGTCCCTCTTCTAGCACCTTCTACAATGAGCAGTTCTTC
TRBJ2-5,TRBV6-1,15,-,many,CASSLARGGRETQYF,TGTGCCAGCAGTCTCGCCCGAGGGGGGCGAGAGACCCAGTACTTC
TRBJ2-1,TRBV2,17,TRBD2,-,CASSSAPTSGGDNEQFF,TGTGCCAGCAGTTCCGCCCCAACTAGCGGGGGGGACAATGAGCAGTTCTTC
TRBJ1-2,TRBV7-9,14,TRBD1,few,CASSLIQGIHGYTF,TGTGCCAGCAGCTTAATACAGGGGATCCATGGCTACACCTTC
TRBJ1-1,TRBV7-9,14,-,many,CASSLGPGAGKAFF,TGTGCCAGCAGCTTAGGCCCAGGGGCAGGTAAAGCTTTCTTT
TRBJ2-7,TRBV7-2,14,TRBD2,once,CASSSRRGTYEQYF,TGTGCCAGCAGCTCCCGGCGGGGGACCTACGAGCAGTACTTC
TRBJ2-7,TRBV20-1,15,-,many,CSAQDRRASSYEQYF,TGCAGTGCCCAAGACCGGCGAGCTAGCTCCTACGAGCAGTACTTC
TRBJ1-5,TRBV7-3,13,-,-,CASSAQGGQPQHF,TGTGCCAGCAGCGCACAGGGTGGTCAGCCCCAGCATTTT
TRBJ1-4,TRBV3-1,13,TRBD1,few,CASSLGQTEKLFF,TGTGCCAGCAGTCTGGGACAGACTGAAAAACTGTTTTTT
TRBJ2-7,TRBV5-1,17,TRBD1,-,CASTLGGPGQGSHEQYF,TGCGCCAGCACCCTGGGGGGGCCGGGACAGGGGAGCCACGAGCAGTACTTC
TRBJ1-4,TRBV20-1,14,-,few,CSARAFGTNEKLFF,TGCAGTGCTAGAGCTTTTGGGACTAATGAAAAACTGTTTTTT
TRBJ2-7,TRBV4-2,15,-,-,CASSQVRSSYNEQYF,TGTGCCAGCAGCCAAGTTCGGAGCTCCTACAATGAGCAGTACTTC
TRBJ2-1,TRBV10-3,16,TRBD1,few,CAISESYGQGRNEQFF,TGTGCCATCAGTGAGTCGTACGGACAGGGTCGCAATGAGCAGTTCTTC
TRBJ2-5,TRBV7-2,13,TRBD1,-,CASSADREGTQYF,TGTGCCAGCAGCGCCGACAGGGAAGGGACCCAGTACTTC
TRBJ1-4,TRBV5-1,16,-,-,CASSPRAAGSNEKLFF,TGCGCCAGCAGCCCCAGGGCAGCCGGCTCTAACGAAAAACTGTTTTTT
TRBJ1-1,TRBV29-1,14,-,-,CSVAKDPLVTEAFF,TGCAGCGTAGCCAAAGACCCGCTGGTCACTGAAGCTTTCTTT
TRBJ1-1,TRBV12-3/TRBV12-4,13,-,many,CASSWTGWTEAFF,TGTGCCAGCAGCTGGACGGGCTGGACTGAAGCTTTCTTT
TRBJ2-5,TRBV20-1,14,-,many,CSARATVTQETQYF,TGCAGTGCTAGAGCGACAGTAACTCAAGAGACCCAGTACTTC
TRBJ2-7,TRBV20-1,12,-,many,CSASQTRGAQYF,TGCAGTGCTAGCCAGACGAGGGGGGCGCAGTACTTC
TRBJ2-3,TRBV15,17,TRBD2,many,CATSRTIAGGPEDTQYF,TGTGCCACCAGCAGAACCATAGCGGGGGGGCCAGAAGATACGCAGTATTTT
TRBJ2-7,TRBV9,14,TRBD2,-,CASSPGGRVYEQYF,TGTGCCAGCAGCCCTGGGGGGAGGGTTTACGAGCAGTACTTC
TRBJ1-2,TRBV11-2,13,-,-,CASSPSSYYGYTF,TGTGCCAGCAGCCCCTCCAGCTATTATGGCTACACCTTC
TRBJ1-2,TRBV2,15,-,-,CASSLDGSRDYGYTF,TGTGCCAGCAGTCTAGACGGGTCCCGGGACTATGGCTACACCTTC
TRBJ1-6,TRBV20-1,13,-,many,CSAQERNNSPLHF,TGCAGTGCCCAGGAAAGAAATAATTCACCCCTCCACTTT
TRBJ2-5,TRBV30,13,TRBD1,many,CAWEGQPLETQYF,TGTGCCTGGGAGGGACAGCCGTTGGAGACCCAGTACTTC
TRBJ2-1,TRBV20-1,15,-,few,CSARATRSSYNEQFF,TGCAGTGCTAGAGCTACCAGGAGCTCCTACAATGAGCAGTTCTTC
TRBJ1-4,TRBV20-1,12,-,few,CSARLGREKLFF,TGCAGTGCTAGATTGGGGCGCGAAAAACTGTTTTTT
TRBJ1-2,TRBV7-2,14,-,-,CASSQRWGDYGYTF,TGTGCCAGCAGCCAGAGGTGGGGAGACTATGGCTACACCTTC
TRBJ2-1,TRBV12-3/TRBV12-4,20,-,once,CASSPTLGGSLGSQYNEQFF,TGTGCCAGCAGCCCTACCCTGGGTGGGAGTCTTGGGTCGCAATACAATGAGCAGTTCTTC
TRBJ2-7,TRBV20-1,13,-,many,CSARGDSSYEQYF,TGCAGTGCTAGAGGTGACAGCTCCTACGAGCAGTACTTC
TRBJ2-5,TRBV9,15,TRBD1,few,CASSGDRVLSETQYF,TGTGCCAGCAGCGGCGACAGGGTGCTTTCAGAGACCCAGTACTTC
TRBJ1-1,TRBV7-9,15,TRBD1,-,CASSLATTGGGVAFF,TGTGCCAGCAGCTTAGCAACGACAGGGGGCGGGGTGGCTTTCTTT
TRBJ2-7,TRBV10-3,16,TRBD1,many,CATSPIRDRVFQEQYF,TGTGCCACGTCCCCGATCCGGGACAGGGTATTCCAAGAGCAGTACTTC
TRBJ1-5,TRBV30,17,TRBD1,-,CAWSGHRGPHSNQPQHF,TGTGCCTGGAGTGGACACAGGGGACCTCATAGCAATCAGCCCCAGCATTTT
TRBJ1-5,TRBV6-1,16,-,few,CASSEAVGVGDQPQHF,TGTGCCAGCAGTGAAGCGGTGGGGGTCGGCGATCAGCCCCAGCATTTT